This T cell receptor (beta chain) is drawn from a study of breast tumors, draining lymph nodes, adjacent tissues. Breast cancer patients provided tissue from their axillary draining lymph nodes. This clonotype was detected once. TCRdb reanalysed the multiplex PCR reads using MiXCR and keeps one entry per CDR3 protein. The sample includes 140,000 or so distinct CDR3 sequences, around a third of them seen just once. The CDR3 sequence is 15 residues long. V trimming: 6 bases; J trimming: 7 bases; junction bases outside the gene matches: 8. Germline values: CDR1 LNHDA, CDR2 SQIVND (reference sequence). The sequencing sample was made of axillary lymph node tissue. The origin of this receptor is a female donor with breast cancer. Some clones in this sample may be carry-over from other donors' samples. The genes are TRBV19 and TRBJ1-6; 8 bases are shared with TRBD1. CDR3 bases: TGTGCCAGTAGGAGGGGGACAGGCTGGAATTCACCCCTCCACTTT. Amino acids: CASRRGTGWNSPLHF.